A selection of T cell receptor beta chains follows, all from one sample in a study of T cell responses to AZD1222 COVID-19 vaccine. The assay was immunoSEQ multiplex PCR, and TCRdb's table has in-frame clones only and misses some. The data show 130,000 or so clones, about 91% seen once. This material consisted of peripheral blood, taken on day 0 of AZD1222 vaccination. These receptors all stem from an adult in good health. The CDR3 runs from the conserved cysteine through the conserved F or W. A D gene is named only where the DNA matches it firmly. Size is omitted from some rows. Given values are once, few, many or a class for expanded clones.

.	TRBV4-1	.	TRBJ2-7	CASSQGRFGGFYEQYF	TGCGCCAGCAGCCAAGGGAGGTTCGGGGGCTTCTACGAGCAGTACTTC
.	TRBV2	.	TRBJ2-7	CASTPVRAHYEQYF	TGTGCCAGCACCCCTGTTCGGGCCCACTACGAGCAGTACTTC
TRBD1	TRBV5-5	.	TRBJ1-1	CASSSSWTGILEAFF	TGTGCCAGCAGCTCTTCTTGGACAGGGATTCTTGAAGCTTTCTTT
.	TRBV4-1	.	TRBJ2-1	CASSHNYNEQFF	TGCGCCAGCAGCCATAACTACAATGAGCAGTTCTTC
TRBD1	TRBV7-9	.	TRBJ2-3	CASSSPGQGPLLTDTQYF	TGTGCCAGCAGCTCACCGGGACAGGGTCCGTTGCTTACAGATACGCAGTATTTT
.	TRBV19	.	TRBJ2-1	CASIDFGGSGEQFF	TGTGCCAGTATTGACTTCGGGGGATCGGGTGAGCAGTTCTTC
TRBD1	TRBV18	.	TRBJ1-5	CATSGTDSNQPQHF	TGTGCCACGTCCGGGACAGATAGCAATCAGCCCCAGCATTTT
TRBD1	TRBV19	.	TRBJ2-3	CASSFGDRGLTDTQYF	TGTGCCAGTAGTTTCGGAGACAGGGGCTTGACAGATACGCAGTATTTT
.	TRBV2	.	TRBJ1-4	CASGSSERFF	TGTGCCAGCGGGAGCTCGGAGAGATTTTTT
.	TRBV6-4	.	TRBJ2-3	CASSERGSVDTQYF	TGTGCCAGCAGTGAACGCGGCTCGGTAGATACGCAGTATTTT
.	TRBV5-1	.	TRBJ1-1	CASSLVSRPNTEAFF	TGCGCCAGCAGCTTGGTATCACGGCCGAACACTGAAGCTTTCTTT
.	TRBV30	once	TRBJ2-1	CAWNGVGDEQFF	TGTGCCTGGAACGGGGTAGGCGATGAGCAGTTCTTC
TRBD2	TRBV7-2	once	TRBJ2-1	CASSSPWTSGGQNNEQFF	TGTGCCAGCAGCTCACCTTGGACTAGCGGGGGGCAAAACAATGAGCAGTTCTTC
.	TRBV5-4	.	TRBJ1-1	CASSSNQGREAFF	TGTGCCAGCAGCTCAAACCAGGGACGTGAAGCTTTCTTT
.	TRBV7-9	.	TRBJ2-7	CASSLEDFYEQYF	TGTGCCAGCAGCTTAGAAGATTTCTACGAGCAGTACTTC
.	TRBV7-9	.	TRBJ1-5	CASSPSGGAGNQPQHF	TGTGCCAGCAGCCCCTCGGGGGGGGCCGGCAATCAGCCCCAGCATTTT
.	TRBV28	once	TRBJ1-1	CASSSSTVMNTEAFF	TGTGCCAGCAGTTCATCGACAGTGATGAACACTGAAGCTTTCTTT
.	TRBV6-5	.	TRBJ1-2	CASSYRSGHPNYGYTF	TGTGCCAGCAGTTACCGATCAGGGCATCCTAACTATGGCTACACCTTC
.	TRBV30	.	TRBJ2-7	CAWSEHLSYEQYF	TGTGCCTGGAGTGAACACCTCTCCTACGAGCAGTACTTC
.	TRBV11-1	.	TRBJ2-3	CASSLSRDTQYF	TGTGCCAGCAGCTTATCCCGAGATACGCAGTATTTT
TRBD2	TRBV7-9	.	TRBJ2-1	CASSLAGGLAGGREQFF	TGTGCCAGCAGCTTAGCGGGCGGACTAGCGGGGGGGCGCGAGCAGTTCTTC
TRBD1	TRBV27	.	TRBJ2-5	CASSLLGQEETQYF	TGTGCCAGCAGTTTATTGGGACAGGAAGAGACCCAGTACTTC
TRBD1	TRBV19	.	TRBJ2-7	CASSIGQGGPYEQYF	TGTGCCAGTAGTATCGGACAGGGGGGACCCTACGAGCAGTACTTC
.	TRBV9	.	TRBJ2-7	CASSPGPIYEQYF	TGTGCCAGCAGCCCGGGACCGATCTACGAGCAGTACTTC
.	TRBV10-2	once	TRBJ2-2	CASSVRQGMGGELFF	TGCGCCAGCAGTGTTCGCCAGGGAATGGGTGGGGAGCTGTTTTTT
.	TRBV5-1	.	TRBJ2-1	CASSLGRAYNEQFF	TGCGCCAGCAGCTTGGGCAGGGCCTACAATGAGCAGTTCTTC
TRBD1	TRBV5-6	.	TRBJ2-5	CASSGGTGQETQYF	TGTGCCAGCAGCGGCGGGACAGGACAAGAGACCCAGTACTTC
.	TRBV7-3	.	TRBJ2-1	CASSLRLSSSYNEQFF	TGTGCCAGCAGCTTACGACTATCTTCCTCCTACAATGAGCAGTTCTTC
.	TRBV7-8	.	TRBJ1-6	CASSLNRATYNSPLHF	TGTGCCAGCAGCTTAAACAGGGCGACCTATAATTCACCCCTCCACTTT
.	TRBV5-1	.	TRBJ1-5	CASSTGQQDQPQHF	TGCGCCAGCAGCACCGGACAGCAGGATCAGCCCCAGCATTTT
.	TRBV10-3	few	TRBJ2-2	CAISEFRGSGELFF	TGTGCCATCAGTGAGTTTAGGGGAAGCGGGGAGCTGTTTTTT
TRBD2	TRBV9	.	TRBJ2-7	CASSSRTSGGANEQYF	TGTGCCAGCAGCTCTCGGACTAGCGGGGGGGCTAACGAGCAGTACTTC
.	TRBV5-4	once	TRBJ1-1	CASSFAASGPNTEAFF	TGTGCCAGCAGCTTCGCCGCGAGCGGACCGAACACTGAAGCTTTCTTT
.	TRBV29-1	.	TRBJ1-1	CSVYPRQTLNLNTEAFF	TGCAGCGTTTACCCGAGGCAGACCCTTAATCTGAACACTGAAGCTTTCTTT
.	TRBV7-8	medium-sized	TRBJ2-7	CASSLDTSPYEQYF	TGTGCCAGCAGCTTAGATACTAGCCCCTACGAGCAGTACTTC
.	TRBV7-3	.	TRBJ1-2	CASSLSGVRGYTF	TGTGCCAGCAGCCTTTCAGGGGTCCGTGGCTACACCTTC
TRBD1	TRBV29-1	.	TRBJ2-1	CSVINPTDRALDEQFF	TGCAGCGTCATCAACCCCACGGACAGGGCCTTGGATGAGCAGTTCTTC
TRBD1	TRBV7-3	.	TRBJ1-3	CASARDSSGNTIYF	TGTGCCAGCGCCAGGGACAGCTCTGGAAACACCATATATTTT
TRBD2	TRBV5-1	once	TRBJ2-1	CASSGGLDNEQFF	TGCGCCAGCAGCGGGGGACTAGACAATGAGCAGTTCTTC
.	TRBV6-5	.	TRBJ1-6	CASSYSPLRRSPLHF	TGTGCCAGCAGTTACAGTCCCTTGAGACGATCACCCCTCCACTTT
.	TRBV4-3	.	TRBJ1-1	CASSQRGAWVNTEAFF	TGCGCCAGCAGCCAACGTGGGGCGTGGGTGAACACTGAAGCTTTCTTT
.	TRBV5-5	.	TRBJ1-1	CASSAPGRLDTEAFF	TGTGCCAGCAGCGCCCCCGGGAGACTGGACACTGAAGCTTTCTTT
.	TRBV2	few	TRBJ2-2	CASSEGTARTGELFF	TGTGCCAGCAGTGAAGGGACTGCTCGCACCGGGGAGCTGTTTTTT
TRBD1	TRBV19	.	TRBJ2-2	CASSGTGSSGTGELFF	TGTGCCAGTAGTGGGACAGGGTCATCGGGCACCGGGGAGCTGTTTTTT
TRBD1	TRBV11-2	.	TRBJ2-7	CASSRFGTGGSTYEQYF	TGTGCCAGCAGCAGATTTGGGACAGGGGGTTCGACCTACGAGCAGTACTTC